This T cell receptor (beta chain) was documented in a study of T cells in Graves' hyperthyroidism and ophthalmopathy. Study conclusions and caveats: Blood also contained most expanded thyroid clonotypes above 0.001. Ophthalmopathy cases were set apart from stable hyperthyroidism by a 13 V-J model.

Among the patients, aged 18 to 65, hyperthyroidism was newly diagnosed and had lasted under 2 months. Regions amplified from RNA transcripts were the TCR beta CDR3 regions. RT-PCR in the first round (using the HTBI primer set) targeted the TCR CDR3. In TCRdb, the multiplex PCR reads were re-called with MiXCR into one record per CDR3 protein. The table records hundreds of thousands of distinct CDR3 sequences, about 14% of them present only once. The sample holds a few counts of this clonotype. Its target is unknown. Unmatched junction bases numbered 6, after V lost 9 bases and J lost 2 bases. The CDR3 contains 13 residues. Germline CDR1 reads MNHEY; CDR2 reads SMNVEV (reference sequence).

The chain is built from TRBV27 and TRBJ2-7, with 8 bases aligning to TRBD1. This TCR was sampled from a woman between 18 and 30 years old with Graves' hyperthyroidism. The sequencing sample was made of blood. The CDR3 coding sequence is TGTGCCAGTCAAAGGGACAGGACCTACGAGCAGTACTTC. Translating gives CASQRDRTYEQYF.